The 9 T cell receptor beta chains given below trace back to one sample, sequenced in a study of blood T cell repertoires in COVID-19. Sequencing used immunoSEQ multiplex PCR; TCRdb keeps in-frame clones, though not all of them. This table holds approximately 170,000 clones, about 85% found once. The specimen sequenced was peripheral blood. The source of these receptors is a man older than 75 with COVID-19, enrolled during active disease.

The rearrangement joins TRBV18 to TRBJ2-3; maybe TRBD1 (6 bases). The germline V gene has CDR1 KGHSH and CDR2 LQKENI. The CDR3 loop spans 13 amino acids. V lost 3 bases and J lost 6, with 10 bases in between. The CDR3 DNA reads TGTGCCAGCTCACCTGACAGGAGTGATACGCAGTATTTT. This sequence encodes CASSPDRSDTQYF.

This CDR3 reads CASSTPDRGRGAQETQYF. The CDR3 DNA reads as TGTGCCAGCAGTACACCCGACAGGGGGCGCGGGGCCCAAGAGACCCAGTACTTC. The J gene is TRBJ2-5, the V gene TRBV6-2 or TRBV6-3, with 10 positions matching TRBD1. The CDR3 totals 18 residues. The germline V gene has CDR1 MNHEY and CDR2 SVGEGT. V lost 5 bases, J lost 1 base, and 13 bases stayed unmatched.

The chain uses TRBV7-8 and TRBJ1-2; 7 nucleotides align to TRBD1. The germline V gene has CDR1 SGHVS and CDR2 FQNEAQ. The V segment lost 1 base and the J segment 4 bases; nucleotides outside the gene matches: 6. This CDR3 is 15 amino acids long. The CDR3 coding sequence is TGTGCCAGCAGCTTAGGGGAAGGGGGCGGCTATGGCTACACCTTC. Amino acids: CASSLGEGGGYGYTF.

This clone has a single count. The CDR3: CASSPVGLWRIGAFF. CDR3 DNA: TGTGCCAGCAGTCCCGTGGGTCTTTGGAGAATTGGGGCTTTCTTT. V usage is TRBV28 and J usage is TRBJ1-1; D is unresolved. The CDR3 is made up of 15 amino acids. With 5 bases removed from V and 11 bases from J, the gap between germline ends came to 24 bases. Per germline, CDR1 MDHEN and CDR2 SYDVKM.

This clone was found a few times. This CDR3 reads CASSPLTGSSTGELFF. CDR3 DNA: TGTGCCAGCTCACCACTGACAGGATCGAGCACCGGGGAGCTGTTTTTT. The chain employs TRBV18 and TRBJ2-2; weak D call: TRBD1 (6 bases). This CDR3 has 16 amino acids. The V end lost 1 base, the J end lost 4 bases, and 13 bases lay between the germline ends. Germline V CDR1 and CDR2: KGHSH, LQKENI.

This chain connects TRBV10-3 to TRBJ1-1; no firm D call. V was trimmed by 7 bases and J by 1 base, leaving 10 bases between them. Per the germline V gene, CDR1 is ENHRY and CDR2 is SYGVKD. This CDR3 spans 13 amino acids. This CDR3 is CAIMTGSNTEAFF. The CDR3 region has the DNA TGTGCCATCATGACTGGGTCGAACACTGAAGCTTTCTTT.

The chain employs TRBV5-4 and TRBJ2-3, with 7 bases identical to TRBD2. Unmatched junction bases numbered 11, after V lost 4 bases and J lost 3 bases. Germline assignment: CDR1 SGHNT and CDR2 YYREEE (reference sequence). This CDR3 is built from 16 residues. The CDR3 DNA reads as TGTGCCAGCAGCATCCGGGGGACCGGGGGGACAGATACGCAGTATTTT. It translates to CASSIRGTGGTDTQYF.

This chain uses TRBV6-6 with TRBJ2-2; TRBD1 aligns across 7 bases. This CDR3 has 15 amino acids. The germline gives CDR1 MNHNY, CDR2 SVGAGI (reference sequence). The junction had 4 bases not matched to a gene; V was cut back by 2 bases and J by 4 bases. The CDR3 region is CASSYGDSSTGELFF. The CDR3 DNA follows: TGTGCCAGCAGTTACGGGGACAGCTCCACCGGGGAGCTGTTTTTT.

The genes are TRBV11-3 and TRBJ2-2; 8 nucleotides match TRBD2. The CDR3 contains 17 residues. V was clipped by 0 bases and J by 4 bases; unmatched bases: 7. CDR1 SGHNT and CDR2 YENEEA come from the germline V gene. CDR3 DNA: TGTGCCAGCAGCTTAGATTCGGGGGCGGGGGGCACCGGGGAGCTGTTTTTT. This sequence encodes CASSLDSGAGGTGELFF.